What follows are 9 T cell receptor beta chains derived from one specimen sequenced in a study of CD4 T cells in relation to SARS-CoV-2 and coronaviruses. Unexposed donor CD4+ T cells date from about 2011-2018, before the COVID-19 pandemic. Isolation of CD4+ T cells took place after around 11 days in culture. These receptors have no known antigen. Sequencing was performed with immunoSEQ multiplex PCR; in TCRdb, only in-frame clones are kept and a portion is missing. This sample has tens of thousands of clones, with 70% to 80% found just once. The sample taken for sequencing was CD4+ T cells from PBMCs, cultured in vitro. These receptors all come from a human donor in good health.

V gene TRBV28 combines with J gene TRBJ1-1; D gene uncertain. The CDR3 runs 13 residues. The germline gives CDR1 MDHEN, CDR2 SYDVKM. The V end lost 10 bases, the J end lost 2 bases, and 14 bases lay between the germline ends. Here the CDR3 DNA reads TGTGCCACTCTTGTATCCAGTAACACTGAAGCTTTCTTT. It encodes CATLVSSNTEAFF.

The chain is built from TRBV6-5 and TRBJ1-4; D is perhaps TRBD1 (5 bases). Germline V gene sequence: CDR1 MNHEY, CDR2 SVGAGI. The ends were cut back, 6 bases at V and 7 bases at J, with 18 bases in the middle. This CDR3 region has 15 residues. CDR3: CASSTRGVRGEKLFF. The CDR3 DNA reads as TGTGCCAGCAGCACCCGGGGGGTGAGGGGTGAAAAACTGTTTTTT.

The chain recombines TRBV5-1 with TRBJ2-2; TRBD2 matches 8 bases. Germline lookup yields CDR1 SGHRS and CDR2 YFSETQ. The CDR3 runs 17 residues. Trimming took 6 bases from V and 5 from J; bases not matched to a gene: 15. CDR3 in amino acids: CASTPELAGRWTGELFF. Written as DNA, the CDR3 is TGCGCCAGCACCCCGGAGTTAGCGGGACGATGGACCGGGGAGCTGTTTTTT.

V and J are TRBV19 and TRBJ2-3, with 7 bases fitting TRBD2. Per the germline V gene, CDR1 is LNHDA and CDR2 is SQIVND (reference sequence). J lost 5 bases, V lost 3 bases, and 8 bases had no gene match. The CDR3 is 15 residues long. The CDR3 reads CASSMVVGRGDTQYF. The CDR3, as DNA: TGTGCCAGTAGTATGGTGGTAGGGAGGGGAGATACGCAGTATTTT.

J is TRBJ2-2 and V is TRBV7-3; TRBD2 might be the D (6 bases). The CDR3 runs 17 residues. Germline CDR1 and CDR2: SGHTA and FQGTGA. V was cut by 3 bases and J by 0 bases, with 14 bases left in between. As DNA, the CDR3 is TGTGCCAGCAGCTTGCGGGGTGGGGCCGCGAACACCGGGGAGCTGTTTTTT. Its translation: CASSLRGGAANTGELFF.

The V and J genes are TRBV30 and TRBJ1-1; 8 bases line up with TRBD1. The CDR3 length is 15 residues. Germline V gene lookup returns CDR1 GTSNPN and CDR2 SVGIG (reference sequence). After removal of 0 bases from V and 3 bases from J, the junction contained 6 bases not matched to a gene. CDR3 sequence (DNA): TGTGCCTGGAGTGTACCAGGGGGCGCGGACACTGAAGCTTTCTTT. Its protein product is CAWSVPGGADTEAFF.

This clone was counted a few times. The chain joins TRBV6-6 to TRBJ2-1; TRBD2 agrees at 8 bases. V trimming: 4 bases; J trimming: 5 bases; junction bases outside the gene matches: 10. The CDR3 consists of 16 residues. CDR1 and CDR2 (germline): MNHNY, SVGAGI (reference sequence). As DNA, the CDR3 is TGTGCCAGCAGTTCCACCCCCGGACTAGCAAACAATGAGCAGTTCTTC. Amino acid sequence: CASSSTPGLANNEQFF.

The gene calls are TRBV3-1 (or the pseudogene TRBV3-2) and TRBJ2-3; 14 bases agree with TRBD2. CDR1 and CDR2 from the germline V gene are LGHDT and YNNKEL (reference sequence). The V gene end was trimmed by 6 bases and the J gene end by 4 bases; junction bases not matched to a gene: 15. This CDR3 has 19 residues. Written as DNA, the CDR3 is TGTGCCAGCAGTTTCTTCGGGGGGACTAGCGGGAGAGGTGCAGATACGCAGTATTTT. Protein product: CASSFFGGTSGRGADTQYF.

This chain joins TRBV5-4 and TRBJ2-1, with D possibly being TRBD1 or TRBD2 (5 bases each). Per the germline V gene, CDR1 is SGHNT and CDR2 is YYREEE (reference sequence). CDR3 length equals 13 residues. V lost 4 bases to trimming and J lost 4 bases, with 9 bases between them. The CDR3 bases are TGTGCCAGCAGCGGGGGAGCATACAATGAGCAGTTCTTC. It yields the protein CASSGGAYNEQFF. The whole variable domain, filled in from reference TRBV5-4 and TRBJ2-1, reads ETGVTQSPTHLIKTRGQQVTLRCSSQSGHNTVSWYQQALGQGPQFIFQYYREEENGRGNFPPRFSGLQFPNYSSELNVNALELDDSALYLCASSGGAYNEQFFGPGTRLTVL.